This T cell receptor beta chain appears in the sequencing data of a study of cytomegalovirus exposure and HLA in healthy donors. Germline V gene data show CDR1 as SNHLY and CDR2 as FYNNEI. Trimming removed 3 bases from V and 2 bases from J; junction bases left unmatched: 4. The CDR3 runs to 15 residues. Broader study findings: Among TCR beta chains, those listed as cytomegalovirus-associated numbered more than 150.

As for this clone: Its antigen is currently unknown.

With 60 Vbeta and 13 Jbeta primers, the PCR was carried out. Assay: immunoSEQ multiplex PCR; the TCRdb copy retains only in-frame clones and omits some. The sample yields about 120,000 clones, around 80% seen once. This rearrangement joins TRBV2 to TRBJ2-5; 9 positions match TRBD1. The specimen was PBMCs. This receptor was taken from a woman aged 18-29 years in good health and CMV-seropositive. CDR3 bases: TGTGCCAGCAGTGAGCCGGGACAGGGACAAGAGACCCAGTACTTC. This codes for CASSEPGQGQETQYF. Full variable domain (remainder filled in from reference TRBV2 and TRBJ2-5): EPEVTQTPSHQVTQMGQEVILRCVPISNHLYFYWYRQILGQKVEFLVSFYNNEISEKSEIFDDQFSVERPDGSNFTLKIRSTKLEDSAMYFCASSEPGQGQETQYFGPGTRLLVL.